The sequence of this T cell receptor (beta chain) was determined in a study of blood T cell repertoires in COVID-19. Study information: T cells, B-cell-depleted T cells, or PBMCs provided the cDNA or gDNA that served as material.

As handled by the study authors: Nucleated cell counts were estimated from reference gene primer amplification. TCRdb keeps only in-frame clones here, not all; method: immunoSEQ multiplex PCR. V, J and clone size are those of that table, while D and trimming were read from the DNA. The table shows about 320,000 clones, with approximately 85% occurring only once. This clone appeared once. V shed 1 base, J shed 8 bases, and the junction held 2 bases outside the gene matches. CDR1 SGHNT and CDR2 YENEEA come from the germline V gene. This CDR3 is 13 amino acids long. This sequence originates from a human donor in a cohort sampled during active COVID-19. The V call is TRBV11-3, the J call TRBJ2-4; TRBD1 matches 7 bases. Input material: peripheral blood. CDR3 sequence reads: CASSLGQGYIQYF. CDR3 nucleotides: TGTGCCAGCAGCTTAGGACAGGGTTACATTCAGTACTTC.